This entry describes one TCR beta chain. Its antigen is unknown. This sample stems from a study of T cell responses to AZD1222 COVID-19 vaccine. Notes on the study in general: Clonal diversity was possibly underestimated; the donors were predominantly white British and more often female. Per reports, nearly half of all spike-specific TCRs target regions that are unmutated in variants.

Germline lookup yields CDR1 MNHEY and CDR2 SMNVEV (reference sequence). Between the trimmed V and J ends, which lost 2 bases and 8 bases, there was a span of 12 bases. The CDR3 loop spans 13 amino acids. Using immunoSEQ multiplex PCR, the repertoire was profiled, and TCRdb retains in-frame clones only, with some absent. Of roughly 150,000 clones detected, 70% to 90% appear once; the ten largest clones hold 2% to 2.5%. This sequence joins TRBV27 and TRBJ1-1; D call uncertain. The clonotype comes from an adult in good health. The sample here was peripheral blood, taken on day 0 of AZD1222 vaccination. The CDR3 coding sequence is TGTGCCAGCAGTTTAGGGGTTACGTCGGAAGCTTTCTTT. It translates to CASSLGVTSEAFF.